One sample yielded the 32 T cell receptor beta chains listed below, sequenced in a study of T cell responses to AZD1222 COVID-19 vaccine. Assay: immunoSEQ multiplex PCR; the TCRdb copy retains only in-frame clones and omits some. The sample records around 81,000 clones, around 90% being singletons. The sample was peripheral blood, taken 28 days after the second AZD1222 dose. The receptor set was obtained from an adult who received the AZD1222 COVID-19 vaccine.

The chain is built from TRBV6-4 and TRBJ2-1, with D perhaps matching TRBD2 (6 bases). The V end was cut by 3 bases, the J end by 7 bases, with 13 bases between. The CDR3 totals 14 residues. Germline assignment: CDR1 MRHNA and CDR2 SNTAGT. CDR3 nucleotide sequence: TGTGCCAGCAGTGAGGAGGGAGAATTAAATGAGCAGTTCTTC. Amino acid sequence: CASSEEGELNEQFF.

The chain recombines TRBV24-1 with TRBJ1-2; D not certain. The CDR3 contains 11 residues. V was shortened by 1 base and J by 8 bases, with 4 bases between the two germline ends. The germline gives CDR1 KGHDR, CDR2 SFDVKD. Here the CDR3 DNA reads TGTGCCACCAGTGATTTCGGGGGCTACACCTTC. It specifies CATSDFGGYTF.

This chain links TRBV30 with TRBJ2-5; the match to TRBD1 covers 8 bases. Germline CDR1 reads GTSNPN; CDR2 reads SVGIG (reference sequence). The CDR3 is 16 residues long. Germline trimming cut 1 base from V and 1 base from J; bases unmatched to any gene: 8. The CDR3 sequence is CAWSATLRGPQETQYF. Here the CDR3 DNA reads TGTGCCTGGAGTGCGACCCTCAGGGGGCCCCAAGAGACCCAGTACTTC.

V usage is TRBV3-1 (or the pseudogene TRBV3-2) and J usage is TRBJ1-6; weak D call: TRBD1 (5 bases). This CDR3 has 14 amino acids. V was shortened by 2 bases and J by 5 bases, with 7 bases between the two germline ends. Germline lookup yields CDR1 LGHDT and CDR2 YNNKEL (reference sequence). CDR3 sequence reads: CASSQTGDNSPLHF. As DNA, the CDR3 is TGTGCCAGCAGCCAAACGGGGGATAATTCACCCCTCCACTTT.

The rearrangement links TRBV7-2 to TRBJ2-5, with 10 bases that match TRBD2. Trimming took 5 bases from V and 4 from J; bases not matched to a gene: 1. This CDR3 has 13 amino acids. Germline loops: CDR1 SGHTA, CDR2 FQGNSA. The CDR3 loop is CASSASGRETQYF. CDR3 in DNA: TGTGCCAGCAGCGCTAGCGGGAGAGAGACCCAGTACTTC.

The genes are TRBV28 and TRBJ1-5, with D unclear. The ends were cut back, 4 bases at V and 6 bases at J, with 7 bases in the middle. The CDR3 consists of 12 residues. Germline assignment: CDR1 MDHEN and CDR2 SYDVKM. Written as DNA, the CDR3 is TGTGCCAGCAGTTCAATAAGTCAGCCCCAGCATTTT. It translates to CASSSISQPQHF.

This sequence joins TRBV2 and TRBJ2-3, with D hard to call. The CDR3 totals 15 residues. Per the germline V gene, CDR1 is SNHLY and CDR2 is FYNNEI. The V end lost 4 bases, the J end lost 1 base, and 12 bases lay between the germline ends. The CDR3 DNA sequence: TGTGCCAGCAGTGCGATCCTTCCTCGCACAGATACGCAGTATTTT. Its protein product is CASSAILPRTDTQYF.

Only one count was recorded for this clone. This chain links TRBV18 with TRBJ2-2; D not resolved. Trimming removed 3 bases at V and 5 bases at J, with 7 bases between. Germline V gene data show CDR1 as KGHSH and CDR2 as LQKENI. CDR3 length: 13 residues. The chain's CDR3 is CASSPSPTGELFF. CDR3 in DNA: TGTGCCAGCTCACCCTCGCCGACCGGGGAGCTGTTTTTT.

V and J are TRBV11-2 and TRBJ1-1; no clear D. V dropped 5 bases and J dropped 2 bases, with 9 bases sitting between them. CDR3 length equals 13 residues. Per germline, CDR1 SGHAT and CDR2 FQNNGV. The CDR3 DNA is TGTGCCAGCAGCCCGGGCCAAAACACTGAAGCTTTCTTT. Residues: CASSPGQNTEAFF.

CDR3 DNA: TGTGCCAGCAGCCCCCGGGACACTGGAAACACCATATATTTT. Translated: CASSPRDTGNTIYF. The chain employs TRBV3-1 (or the pseudogene TRBV3-2) and TRBJ1-3, with a possible D match to TRBD1 (6 bases). This CDR3 spans 14 amino acids. V shed 4 bases and J shed 2 bases, with 9 bases lying between them. CDR1 LGHDT and CDR2 YNNKEL come from the germline V gene (reference sequence).

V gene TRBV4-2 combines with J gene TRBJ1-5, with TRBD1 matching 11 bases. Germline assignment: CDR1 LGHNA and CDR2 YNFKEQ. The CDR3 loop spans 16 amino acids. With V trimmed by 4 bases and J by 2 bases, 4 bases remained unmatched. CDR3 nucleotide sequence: TGTGCCAGCAGCCGCGGACAGGGGGCAGGCAATCAGCCCCAGCATTTT. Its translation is CASSRGQGAGNQPQHF.

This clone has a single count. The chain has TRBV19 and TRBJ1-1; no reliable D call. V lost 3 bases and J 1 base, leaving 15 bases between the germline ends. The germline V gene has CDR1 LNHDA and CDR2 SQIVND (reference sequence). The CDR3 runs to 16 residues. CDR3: CASSMNLGVGNTEAFF. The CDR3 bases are TGTGCCAGTAGTATGAATTTGGGTGTGGGGAACACTGAAGCTTTCTTT. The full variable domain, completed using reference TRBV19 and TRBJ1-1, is DGGITQSPKYLFRKEGQNVTLSCEQNLNHDAMYWYRQDPGQGLRLIYYSQIVNDFQKGDIAEGYSVSREKKESFPLTVTSAQKNPTAFYLCASSMNLGVGNTEAFFGQGTRLTVV.

Here the CDR3 reads CASNSRGGEQYF. The DNA for the CDR3 is TGTGCCAGCAATTCTCGGGGGGGCGAGCAGTACTTC. This chain links TRBV7-2 with TRBJ2-7, with 8 nucleotides matching TRBD2. This CDR3 comprises 12 residues. The V and J ends lost 7 bases and 6 bases, in that order; junction bases with no gene match: 5. Germline V lookup: CDR1 SGHTA, CDR2 FQGNSA.

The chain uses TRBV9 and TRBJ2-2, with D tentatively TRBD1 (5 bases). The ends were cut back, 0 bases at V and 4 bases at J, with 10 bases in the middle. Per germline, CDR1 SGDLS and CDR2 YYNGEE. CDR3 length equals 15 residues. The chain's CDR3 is CASSVGGGATGELFF. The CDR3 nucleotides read TGTGCCAGCAGCGTAGGGGGTGGGGCCACCGGGGAGCTGTTTTTT.

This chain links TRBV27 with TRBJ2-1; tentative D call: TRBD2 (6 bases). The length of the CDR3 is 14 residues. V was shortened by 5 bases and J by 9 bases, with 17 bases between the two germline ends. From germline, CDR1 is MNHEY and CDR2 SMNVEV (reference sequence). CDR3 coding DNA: TGTGCCAGCAGTGCCCGGGGACTTTGGGGTGAGCAGTTCTTC. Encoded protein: CASSARGLWGEQFF.

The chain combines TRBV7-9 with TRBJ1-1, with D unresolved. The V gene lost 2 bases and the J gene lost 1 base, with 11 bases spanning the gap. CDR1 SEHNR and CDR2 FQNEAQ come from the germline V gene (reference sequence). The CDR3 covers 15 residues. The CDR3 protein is CASSLRAQQNTEAFF. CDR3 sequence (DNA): TGTGCCAGCAGCTTAAGGGCTCAACAGAACACTGAAGCTTTCTTT.

The chain's CDR3 is CASSSTGGPPGNEQFF. The CDR3 DNA sequence: TGTGCCAGCAGCTCCACAGGGGGCCCACCGGGAAATGAGCAGTTCTTC. The chain recombines TRBV7-3 with TRBJ2-1; 9 bases line up with TRBD1. Trimming removed 4 bases from V and 7 bases from J; junction bases left unmatched: 11. Germline values: CDR1 SGHTA, CDR2 FQGTGA. The CDR3 runs to 16 residues.

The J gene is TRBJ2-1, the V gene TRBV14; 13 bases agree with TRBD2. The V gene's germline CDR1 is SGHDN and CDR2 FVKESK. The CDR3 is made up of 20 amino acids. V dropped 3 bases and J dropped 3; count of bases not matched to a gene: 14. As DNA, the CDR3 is TGTGCCAGCAGCCATAAGCCGGGACTAGCGGGAAACAGGGGCTACAATGAGCAGTTCTTC. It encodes CASSHKPGLAGNRGYNEQFF.

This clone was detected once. This CDR3 is CATSAQEGYGYTF. The DNA of the CDR3 is TGTGCCACCAGTGCTCAGGAGGGGTATGGCTACACCTTC. This rearrangement joins TRBV24-1 to TRBJ1-2; D is possibly TRBD1 (5 bases). From germline, CDR1 is KGHDR and CDR2 SFDVKD. This CDR3 is 13 amino acids long. V dropped 5 bases and J dropped 5 bases, with 11 bases sitting between them.

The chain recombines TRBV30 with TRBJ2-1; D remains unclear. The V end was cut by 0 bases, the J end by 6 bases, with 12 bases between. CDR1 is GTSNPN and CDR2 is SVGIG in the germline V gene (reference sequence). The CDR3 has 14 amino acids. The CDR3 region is CAWSVGRSINEQFF. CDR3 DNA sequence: TGTGCCTGGAGTGTCGGGCGGTCAATCAATGAGCAGTTCTTC.

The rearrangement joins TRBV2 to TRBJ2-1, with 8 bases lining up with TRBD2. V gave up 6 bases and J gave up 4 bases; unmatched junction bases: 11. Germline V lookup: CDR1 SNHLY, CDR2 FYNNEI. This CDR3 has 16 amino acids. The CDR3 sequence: CASRMGLSGGYNEQFF. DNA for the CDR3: TGTGCCAGCAGAATGGGGCTAAGCGGGGGATACAATGAGCAGTTCTTC.

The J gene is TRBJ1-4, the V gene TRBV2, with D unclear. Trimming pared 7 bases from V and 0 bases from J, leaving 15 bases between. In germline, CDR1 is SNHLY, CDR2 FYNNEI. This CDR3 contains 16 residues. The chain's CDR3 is CASISLWRATNEKLFF. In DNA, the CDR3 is TGTGCCAGCATCTCCCTCTGGCGTGCAACTAATGAAAAACTGTTTTTT.

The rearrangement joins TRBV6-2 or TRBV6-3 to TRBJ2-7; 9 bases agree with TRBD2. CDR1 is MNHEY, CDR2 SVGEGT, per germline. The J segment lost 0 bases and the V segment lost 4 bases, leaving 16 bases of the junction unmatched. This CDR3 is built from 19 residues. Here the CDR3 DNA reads TGTGCCAGCAGTTTTATAGCGGGAGCATCAGAATCCAGCTCCTACGAGCAGTACTTC. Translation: CASSFIAGASESSSYEQYF.

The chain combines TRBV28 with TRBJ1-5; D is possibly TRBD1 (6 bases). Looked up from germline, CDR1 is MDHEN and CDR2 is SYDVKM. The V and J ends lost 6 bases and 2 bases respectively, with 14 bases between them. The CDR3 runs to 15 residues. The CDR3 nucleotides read TGTGCCAGCAGCCCCGCAGGGGTCGGCAATCAGCCCCAGCATTTT. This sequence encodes CASSPAGVGNQPQHF.

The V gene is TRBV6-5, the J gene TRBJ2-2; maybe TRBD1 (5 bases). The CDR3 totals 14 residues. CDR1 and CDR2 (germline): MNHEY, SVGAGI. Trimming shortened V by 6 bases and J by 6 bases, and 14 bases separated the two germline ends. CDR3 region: CASRLLPGSGELFF. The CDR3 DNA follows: TGTGCCAGCAGATTACTTCCAGGGTCCGGGGAGCTGTTTTTT.

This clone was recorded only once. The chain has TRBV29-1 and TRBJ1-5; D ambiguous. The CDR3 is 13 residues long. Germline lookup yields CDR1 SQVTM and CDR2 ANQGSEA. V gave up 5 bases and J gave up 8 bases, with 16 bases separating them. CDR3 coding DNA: TGCAGCGTTCAAGGCAGCATAAGGGAGCCCCAGCATTTT. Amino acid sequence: CSVQGSIREPQHF.

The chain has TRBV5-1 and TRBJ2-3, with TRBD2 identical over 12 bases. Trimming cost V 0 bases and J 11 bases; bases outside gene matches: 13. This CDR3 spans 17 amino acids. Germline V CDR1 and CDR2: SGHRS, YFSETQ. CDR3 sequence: CASSLGSSSGRALEQYF. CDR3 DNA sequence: TGCGCCAGCAGCTTGGGGTCCTCTAGCGGGAGGGCCTTGGAGCAGTATTTT.

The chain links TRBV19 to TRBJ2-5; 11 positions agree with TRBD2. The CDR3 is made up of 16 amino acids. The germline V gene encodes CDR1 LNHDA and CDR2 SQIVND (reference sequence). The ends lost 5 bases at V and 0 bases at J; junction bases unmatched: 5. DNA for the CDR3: TGTGCCAGTAGTCTCCTTAGCGGGGGGGACCAAGAGACCCAGTACTTC. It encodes CASSLLSGGDQETQYF.

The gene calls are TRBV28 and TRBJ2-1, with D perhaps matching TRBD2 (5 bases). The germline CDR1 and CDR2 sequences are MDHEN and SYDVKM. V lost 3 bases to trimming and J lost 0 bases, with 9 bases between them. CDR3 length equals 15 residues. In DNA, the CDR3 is TGTGCCAGCAGTTTCAGAGGGTTCTCCTACAATGAGCAGTTCTTC. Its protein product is CASSFRGFSYNEQFF.

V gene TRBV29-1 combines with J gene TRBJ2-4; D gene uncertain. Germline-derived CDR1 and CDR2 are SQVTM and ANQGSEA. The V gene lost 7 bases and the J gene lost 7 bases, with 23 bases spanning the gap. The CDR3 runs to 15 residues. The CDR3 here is CSAAVGGTRRNIQYF. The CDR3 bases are TGCAGCGCGGCCGTTGGCGGTACCCGACGGAACATTCAGTACTTC.

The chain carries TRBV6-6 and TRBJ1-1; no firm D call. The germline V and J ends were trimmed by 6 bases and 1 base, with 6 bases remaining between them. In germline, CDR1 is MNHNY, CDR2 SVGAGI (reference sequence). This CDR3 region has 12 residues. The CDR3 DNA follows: TGTGCCAGCAGGCCACAGAACACTGAAGCTTTCTTT. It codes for CASRPQNTEAFF.

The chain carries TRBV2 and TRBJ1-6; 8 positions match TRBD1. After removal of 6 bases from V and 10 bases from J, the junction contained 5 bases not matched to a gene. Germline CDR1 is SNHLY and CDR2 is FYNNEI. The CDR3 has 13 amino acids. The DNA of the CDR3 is TGTGCCAGCAGAGGACAGGGTGGGTCACCCCTCCACTTT. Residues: CASRGQGGSPLHF.